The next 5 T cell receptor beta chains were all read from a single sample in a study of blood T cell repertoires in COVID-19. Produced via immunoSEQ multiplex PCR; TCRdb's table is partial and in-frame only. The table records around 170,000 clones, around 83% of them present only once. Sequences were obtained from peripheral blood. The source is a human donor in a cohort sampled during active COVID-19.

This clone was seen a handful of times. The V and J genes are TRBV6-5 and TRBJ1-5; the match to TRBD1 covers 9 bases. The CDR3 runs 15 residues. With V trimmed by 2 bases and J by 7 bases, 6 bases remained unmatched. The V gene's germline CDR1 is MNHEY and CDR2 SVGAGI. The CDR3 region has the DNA TGTGCCAGCAGTTACGGACAGGGGTCAGGGCAGCCCCAGCATTTT. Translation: CASSYGQGSGQPQHF.

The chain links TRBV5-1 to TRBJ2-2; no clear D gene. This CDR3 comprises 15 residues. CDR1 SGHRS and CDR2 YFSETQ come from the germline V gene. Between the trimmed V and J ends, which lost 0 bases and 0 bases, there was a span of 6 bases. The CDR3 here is CASSLAAANTGELFF. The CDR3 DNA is TGCGCCAGCAGCTTGGCGGCGGCGAACACCGGGGAGCTGTTTTTT.

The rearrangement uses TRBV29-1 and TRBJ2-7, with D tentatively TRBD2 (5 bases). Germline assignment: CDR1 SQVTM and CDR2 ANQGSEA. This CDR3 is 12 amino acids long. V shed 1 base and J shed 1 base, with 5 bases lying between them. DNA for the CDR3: TGCAGCGTTGAAGGGGAGTCCTACGAGCAGTACTTC. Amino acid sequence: CSVEGESYEQYF.

The CDR3 loop reads CASSETGSYEQYF. In DNA, the CDR3 is TGTGCCAGCAGCGAGACAGGTTCCTACGAGCAGTACTTC. The chain links TRBV11-3 to TRBJ2-7; tentatively, D is TRBD1 (6 bases). The CDR3 spans 13 residues. V gave up 5 bases and J gave up 1 base, with 9 bases separating them. Germline V lookup: CDR1 SGHNT, CDR2 YENEEA.

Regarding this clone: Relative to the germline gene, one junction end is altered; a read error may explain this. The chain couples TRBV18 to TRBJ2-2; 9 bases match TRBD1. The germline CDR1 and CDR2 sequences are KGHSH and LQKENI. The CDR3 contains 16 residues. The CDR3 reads CASSPQGAVNTGELFF. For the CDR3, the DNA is TGTGCCAGCTCCCCACAGGGGGCGGTGAACACCGGGGAGCTGTTTTTT.